The 6 T cell receptor beta chains below all came from one sample that was sequenced in a study of blood T cell repertoires in COVID-19. The table came from immunoSEQ multiplex PCR; TCRdb's copy has only in-frame clones and leaves some out. The repertoire holds over 150,000 clones, with approximately 82% as singletons. The sample consisted of peripheral blood. All receptors come from a human donor with acute or convalescent COVID-19. The donor label of this sample is uncertain.

This chain connects TRBV18 to TRBJ1-1, with 7 nucleotides matching TRBD1. The CDR3 totals 12 residues. Germline V gives CDR1 KGHSH, CDR2 LQKENI. Trimming removed 3 bases from V and 11 bases from J; junction bases left unmatched: 6. The CDR3 sequence is CASSPDRAKAFF. For the CDR3, the DNA is TGTGCCAGCTCACCCGACAGGGCTAAGGCTTTCTTT. The full variable domain, completed using reference TRBV18 and TRBJ1-1, is NAGVMQNPRHLVRRRGQEARLRCSPMKGHSHVYWYRQLPEEGLKFMVYLQKENIIDESGMPKERFSAEFPKEGPSILRIQQVVRGDSAAYFCASSPDRAKAFFGQGTRLTVV.

The V gene is TRBV28, the J gene TRBJ2-7; 7 positions match TRBD1. Germline values: CDR1 MDHEN, CDR2 SYDVKM. Trimming at V came to 3 bases and at J to 0 bases, leaving 2 bases not matched to a gene. The CDR3 extends over 14 amino acids. In DNA, the CDR3 is TGTGCCAGCAGTTTGACAGGGATCTCCTACGAGCAGTACTTC. Translating it yields CASSLTGISYEQYF.

The rearrangement uses TRBV6-5 and TRBJ2-7; TRBD2 agrees at 7 bases. The germline V gene has CDR1 MNHEY and CDR2 SVGAGI. Unmatched junction bases numbered 6, after V lost 5 bases and J lost 8 bases. The CDR3 runs 12 residues. CDR3 nucleotide sequence: TGTGCCAGCAGTCCCCGGGGGGAGCAGCAGTACTTC. As protein: CASSPRGEQQYF.

The V call is TRBV28, the J call TRBJ1-5; D is possibly TRBD1 (6 bases). This CDR3 spans 15 amino acids. V lost 5 bases and J lost 6, with 17 bases in between. From germline, CDR1 is MDHEN and CDR2 SYDVKM. The CDR3 sequence is CASSLPGQRGQPQHF. The CDR3 DNA sequence: TGTGCCAGCAGTCTCCCGGGACAAAGGGGTCAGCCCCAGCATTTT.

The chain is built from TRBV19 and TRBJ1-5; possibly TRBD1 for D (6 bases). This CDR3 is built from 12 residues. Germline lookup yields CDR1 LNHDA and CDR2 SQIVND (reference sequence). V dropped 7 bases and J dropped 9 bases, with 13 bases sitting between them. The CDR3 bases are TGTGCCAGTACCGAGGGGGTCCGGCCCCAGCATTTT. It encodes CASTEGVRPQHF.

This clone was recorded many times. The DNA for the CDR3 is TGTGCCAGCAGCTTAAGCCAAACTAGCGGGAGTAGGGGAGAGACCCAGTACTTC. Translated: CASSLSQTSGSRGETQYF. The gene calls are TRBV7-3 and TRBJ2-5; the match to TRBD2 covers 11 bases. Per the germline V gene, CDR1 is SGHTA and CDR2 is FQGTGA. J lost 4 bases, V lost 1 base, and 11 bases had no gene match. The CDR3 spans 18 residues.